A selection of T cell receptor beta chains follows, all from one sample in a study of blood T cell repertoires in COVID-19. Method: immunoSEQ multiplex PCR; TCRdb's copy keeps in-frame clones and lacks some. The profile shows some 220,000 clones, roughly 85% of them singletons. The sequencing sample was made of peripheral blood. These receptors originate from a woman in her 70s with COVID-19, enrolled during active disease. Both conserved end residues are part of each CDR3. D genes are given only for firm matches. Clone size is shown for a subset of rows, as once, few, many or a class of expanded clone.

D gene	clone size	V gene	J gene	CDR3 DNA	CDR3 protein
NA	NA	TRBV19	TRBJ2-6	TGTGCCAGTAGTGGAGTTCTGGGACAGAGGGGGGCCGGGGCCAACGTCCTGACTTTC	CASSGVLGQRGAGANVLTF
NA	NA	TRBV4-2	TRBJ1-1	TGTGCCAGCAGCCAAGATCTCCGAGGCACAGGACCGAACACTGAAGCTTTCTTT	CASSQDLRGTGPNTEAFF
NA	NA	TRBV5-1	TRBJ1-1	TGCGCCAGCAGCTTGGCCGCGACAAGGGGGACTGAAGCTTTCTTT	CASSLAATRGTEAFF
NA	NA	TRBV11-3	TRBJ1-1	TGTGCCAGCAGCTTACACATGAACACTGAAGCTTTCTTT	CASSLHMNTEAFF
TRBD1	NA	TRBV25-1	TRBJ1-5	TGTGCCACATCAGCCACAGGGGGCAATCAGCCCCAGCATTTT	CATSATGGNQPQHF
NA	NA	TRBV28	TRBJ2-5	TGTGCCAGCAGTTTATCACCAGGGGCCGGGGAGACCCAGTACTTC	CASSLSPGAGETQYF
TRBD1	NA	TRBV7-2	TRBJ1-1	TGTGCCAGCAGACTCGACAGGGTAAACACTGAAGCTTTCTTT	CASRLDRVNTEAFF
NA	NA	TRBV6-6	TRBJ1-1	TGTGCCAGCAGAGACTTGACAATTCACGGGGCTGAAGCTTTCTTT	CASRDLTIHGAEAFF
TRBD2	NA	TRBV7-2	TRBJ2-1	TGTGCCAGCAGCGCGGGGGACTACTACAATGAGCAGTTCTTC	CASSAGDYYNEQFF
NA	NA	TRBV27	TRBJ1-2	TGTGCCAGCAGCCCATCCCCCGAGGCGCCAGGGCGGGGCTACACCTTC	CASSPSPEAPGRGYTF
NA	NA	TRBV12-5	TRBJ2-2	TGTGCTAGTGCCTCCGTCGATACGGGACAACTGGAGCTGTTTTTT	CASASVDTGQLELFF
NA	once	TRBV18	TRBJ1-2	TGTGCCAGCTCTCCCTCATCGATACAGTTTAACTATGGCTACACCTTC	CASSPSSIQFNYGYTF
TRBD2	NA	TRBV5-4	TRBJ2-3	TGTGCCAGCAGCTTGGGCGGGACTACCACAGATACGCAGTATTTT	CASSLGGTTTDTQYF
TRBD2	once	TRBV7-3	TRBJ2-1	TGTGCCAGCAGCTTCCTCGGGACTAGCGGGAGGGGCGAGCAGTTCTTC	CASSFLGTSGRGEQFF
TRBD2	NA	TRBV2	TRBJ2-5	TGTGCCAGCAGTGAAGCGCGAGCGGGGGGCCAAGAGACCCAGTACTTC	CASSEARAGGQETQYF
TRBD1	NA	TRBV7-3	TRBJ2-7	TGTGCCAGCTTTCCGGGGACAGGGGGCGCGGATGAGCAGTACTTC	CASFPGTGGADEQYF
TRBD1	NA	TRBV19	TRBJ2-2	TGTGCCAGTAGTAGGTATTCTGGACAGGGGACCGGGGAGCTGTTTTTT	CASSRYSGQGTGELFF
TRBD2	NA	TRBV9	TRBJ2-1	TGTGCCAGCAGCGTGACTAGCGGGTTAGGTACCTACAATGAGCAGTTCTTC	CASSVTSGLGTYNEQFF
NA	NA	TRBV27	TRBJ2-1	TGTGCCAGCAGTTTAATCTCCGGGTTTTGGGGGGAGACCAGTGAGCAGTTCTTC	CASSLISGFWGETSEQFF
TRBD1	NA	TRBV28	TRBJ1-2	TGTGCCAGCAGTTACCCTCCGGACAGGGTAGGTGGCTACACCTTC	CASSYPPDRVGGYTF
TRBD2	NA	TRBV5-8	TRBJ2-3	TGTGCCAGCAGCTTCGGACTAGCGGGGGTAGATACGCAGTATTTT	CASSFGLAGVDTQYF
TRBD1	once	TRBV11-2	TRBJ1-1	TGTGCCAGCAGCCCCCTACAGGGGTCCCTTGTGAACACTGAAGCTTTCTTT	CASSPLQGSLVNTEAFF
TRBD1	NA	TRBV7-6	TRBJ1-3	TGTGCCAGCAGCTTAGTGGGTCCAGGACAGGGGGCTGGAAACACCATATATTTT	CASSLVGPGQGAGNTIYF
NA	NA	TRBV5-6	TRBJ2-3	TGTGCCAGCAGCGCCGGAGGGAGTAGGACAGATACGCAGTATTTT	CASSAGGSRTDTQYF
NA	NA	TRBV5-5	TRBJ1-1	TGTGCCAGCAGCTTCCGGGACTCCTTTCCTGAAGCTTTCTTT	CASSFRDSFPEAFF
NA	NA	TRBV27	TRBJ2-7	TGTGCCAGCAGTTTATACAGGAGCTCCTACGAGCAGTACTTC	CASSLYRSSYEQYF
NA	NA	TRBV19	TRBJ1-1	TGTGCCAGTAGTATAGGTCAGCTTAGAGGCACTGAAGCTTTCTTT	CASSIGQLRGTEAFF
NA	few	TRBV3-1/TRBV3-2	TRBJ1-2	TGTGCCAGCAGCCAAGCGAGGACTAGGGGGTATGGCTACACCTTC	CASSQARTRGYGYTF
NA	NA	TRBV6-6	TRBJ2-1	TGTGCCAGCAGTCCACTAGCTCGGACTCCACATGAGCAGTTCTTC	CASSPLARTPHEQFF
NA	NA	TRBV7-2	TRBJ2-7	TGTGCCAGCAGCTTAGCGGGAGTGGCCTACGAGCAGTACTTC	CASSLAGVAYEQYF
NA	NA	TRBV15	TRBJ1-5	TGTGCCACCAGCAGAAGGTTGACAGATTATAGCAATCAGCCCCAGCATTTT	CATSRRLTDYSNQPQHF
NA	NA	TRBV2	TRBJ1-3	TGTGCCAGCAGTGTTGTCAGCTCTGGAAACACCATATATTTT	CASSVVSSGNTIYF
NA	NA	TRBV5-1	TRBJ1-1	TGCGCCAGCTCCCGAGCAGGGGAACATGAAGCTTTCTTT	CASSRAGEHEAFF
TRBD2	few	TRBV7-7	TRBJ2-1	TGTGCTAGCAGCATAAGCGGGGCGTACAATGAGCAGTTCTTC	CASSISGAYNEQFF
NA	NA	TRBV6-5	TRBJ1-2	TGTGCCAGCAGCCAAACAGGTTATGGCTACACCTTC	CASSQTGYGYTF
NA	NA	TRBV3-1/TRBV3-2	TRBJ1-1	TGTGCCAGCAGCCAGGTTTCCGGGGACACTGAAGCTTTCTTT	CASSQVSGDTEAFF
NA	NA	TRBV3-1/TRBV3-2	TRBJ2-7	TGTGCCGTGGAGGACAGTAACTACGAGCAGTACTTC	CAVEDSNYEQYF